These 26 T cell receptor beta chains share one sample of origin, sequenced in a study of blood T cell repertoires in COVID-19. Some clones are missing from TCRdb's copy, which holds only in-frame ones; the method was immunoSEQ multiplex PCR. The profile covers about 70,000 clones, with approximately 75% appearing a single time and 6.3% taken by the ten largest. The sample consisted of peripheral blood. The receptors stem from a woman aged 55-70 years with acute or convalescent COVID-19.

V is TRBV19 and J is TRBJ1-4; D call uncertain. V was cut by 5 bases and J by 10 bases, with 26 bases left in between. The CDR3 is 17 residues long. The germline V gene has CDR1 LNHDA and CDR2 SQIVND (reference sequence). This chain's CDR3 is CASSLKEVGGGRGKLFF. The CDR3 DNA reads TGTGCCAGTAGTTTGAAGGAGGTGGGCGGAGGGCGCGGAAAACTGTTTTTT. Using reference TRBV19 and TRBJ1-4 for the parts outside the CDR3, the full variable domain is DGGITQSPKYLFRKEGQNVTLSCEQNLNHDAMYWYRQDPGQGLRLIYYSQIVNDFQKGDIAEGYSVSREKKESFPLTVTSAQKNPTAFYLCASSLKEVGGGRGKLFFGSGTQLSVL.

The sample holds a few counts of this clone. The rearrangement links TRBV4-1 to TRBJ2-3; D gene uncertain. CDR3 length equals 14 residues. Germline V gene lookup returns CDR1 MGHRA and CDR2 YSYEKL. V lost 2 bases and J lost 5, with 11 bases in between. The CDR3 here is CASSQRRVEDTQYF. CDR3 sequence (DNA): TGCGCCAGCAGCCAAAGGAGAGTCGAAGATACGCAGTATTTT.

The chain couples TRBV5-4 to TRBJ2-6, with D tentatively TRBD2 (6 bases). This CDR3 comprises 17 residues. Looked up from germline, CDR1 is SGHNT and CDR2 is YYREEE (reference sequence). Trimming left V 0 bases short and J 3 bases short, with 13 bases between. The CDR3 sequence: CASSLEFGRHGANVLTF. The CDR3 DNA reads TGTGCCAGCAGCTTGGAGTTTGGGAGGCATGGGGCCAACGTCCTGACTTTC.

V gene TRBV19 combines with J gene TRBJ2-1; TRBD1 might be the D (5 bases). Germline V CDR1 and CDR2: LNHDA, SQIVND (reference sequence). The CDR3 spans 15 residues. V lost 5 bases, J lost 0 bases, and 11 bases lay in between. The CDR3 reads CASSPTAGSYNEQFF. The DNA for the CDR3 is TGTGCCAGTAGTCCGACAGCCGGCTCCTACAATGAGCAGTTCTTC.

The chain carries TRBV5-6 and TRBJ2-7; D is perhaps TRBD1 (6 bases). Germline V gene sequence: CDR1 SGHDT, CDR2 YYEEEE. V was pared by 3 bases and J by 5 bases, with 12 bases between. The CDR3 has 13 amino acids. Written as DNA, the CDR3 is TGTGCCAGCAGCTGGGGTGCAGGGGACGAGCAGTACTTC. This encodes CASSWGAGDEQYF.

The chain carries TRBV7-2 and TRBJ1-5; 9 bases line up with TRBD1. The CDR3 loop spans 15 amino acids. V lost 3 bases to trimming and J lost 5 bases; unmatched junction nucleotides: 5. Germline V gene lookup returns CDR1 SGHTA and CDR2 FQGNSA. In nucleotides, the CDR3 is TGTGCCAGCAGCTTCTCGGGACAGGGCTATCAGCCCCAGCATTTT. It yields the protein CASSFSGQGYQPQHF.

The chain employs TRBV5-1 and TRBJ1-4; no clear D. Germline CDR1 and CDR2: SGHRS and YFSETQ. The V and J ends lost 4 bases and 7 bases respectively, with 20 bases between them. CDR3 length: 16 amino acids. CDR3 nucleotides: TGCGCCAGCAGCCCCCCAGGCCGGGGAGGCTTTGAAAAACTGTTTTTT. Residues: CASSPPGRGGFEKLFF.

The chain carries TRBV9 and TRBJ1-3; D unresolved. This CDR3 is 16 amino acids long. From germline, CDR1 is SGDLS and CDR2 YYNGEE. V lost 4 bases, J lost 0 bases, and 14 bases lay in between. CDR3 sequence reads: CASSLGSGYSGNTIYF. In nucleotides, the CDR3 is TGTGCCAGCAGCCTAGGTAGCGGTTACTCTGGAAACACCATATATTTT.

The chain combines TRBV2 with TRBJ2-7; 7 bases match TRBD2. V shed 3 bases, J shed 5 bases, and the junction held 7 bases outside the gene matches. This CDR3 spans 14 amino acids. From germline, CDR1 is SNHLY and CDR2 FYNNEI. The CDR3 reads CASSERRAGDEQYF. The CDR3 DNA is TGTGCCAGCAGTGAGCGCAGGGCGGGGGACGAGCAGTACTTC.

In DNA form, the CDR3 reads TGTGCCAGCAGTGCGCGACAGGGGGCCCGCGAGCAGTACTTC. It specifies CASSARQGAREQYF. The gene calls are TRBV2 and TRBJ2-7, with 10 positions matching TRBD1. The CDR3 is 14 residues long. CDR1 is SNHLY, CDR2 FYNNEI, per germline. The ends lost 4 bases at V and 6 bases at J; junction bases unmatched: 6.

The V and J genes are TRBV4-1 and TRBJ2-7, with 10 bases identical to TRBD2. CDR3 size: 16 residues. J gave up 4 bases and V 0 bases, and 6 bases lay outside the gene matches. CDR1 is MGHRA and CDR2 is YSYEKL in the germline V gene. CDR3 sequence reads: CASSQDGTSGEYEQYF. CDR3 DNA sequence: TGCGCCAGCAGCCAAGATGGTACTAGCGGGGAGTACGAGCAGTACTTC.

The V and J genes are TRBV7-3 and TRBJ1-1; D ambiguous. The CDR3 is made up of 14 amino acids. The ends were cut back, 5 bases at V and 4 bases at J, with 14 bases in the middle. Germline V gene sequence: CDR1 SGHTA, CDR2 FQGTGA. CDR3: CASSQSVGSTEAFF. CDR3 nucleotide sequence: TGTGCCAGCAGCCAGAGCGTAGGGAGCACTGAAGCTTTCTTT.

This chain uses TRBV10-2 with TRBJ1-2; D remains unclear. Per the germline V gene, CDR1 is WSHSY and CDR2 is SAAADI. The CDR3 runs to 12 residues. V gave up 4 bases and J gave up 2 bases, with 5 bases separating them. The CDR3 nucleotides read TGCGCCAGCAGTGCTTTAAACTATGGCTACACCTTC. Translated: CASSALNYGYTF.

The chain combines TRBV7-3 with TRBJ1-3, with a weak D call TRBD1 (5 bases). Trimming cost V 5 bases and J 0 bases, with 14 bases left between them. Germline CDR1 SGHTA, CDR2 FQGTGA. The CDR3 is 16 residues long. The DNA for the CDR3 is TGTGCCAGCAGCCAGCAGGGCCCTGTCTCTGGAAACACCATATATTTT. This encodes CASSQQGPVSGNTIYF.

The chain links TRBV15 to TRBJ1-6; unclear D gene. The V end lost 1 base, the J end lost 10 bases, and 8 bases lay between the germline ends. Germline CDR1 reads LNHNV; CDR2 reads YYDKDF (reference sequence). This CDR3 is 13 amino acids long. CDR3 DNA sequence: TGTGCCACCAGCAGAGCGAGGGTATCACCCCTCCACTTT. Its protein product is CATSRARVSPLHF.

The chain carries TRBV5-6 and TRBJ2-4; 13 bases agree with TRBD2. The V segment lost 3 bases and the J segment 0 bases; nucleotides outside the gene matches: 9. CDR1 is SGHDT and CDR2 is YYEEEE in the germline V gene. The CDR3 runs to 19 residues. CDR3 region: CASSSGLAGSPLAKNIQYF. The CDR3 DNA is TGTGCCAGCAGCTCGGGACTAGCGGGGTCTCCGTTAGCCAAAAACATTCAGTACTTC.

V is TRBV27 and J is TRBJ2-5; TRBD1 agrees at 7 bases. V dropped 6 bases and J dropped 3; count of bases not matched to a gene: 4. The CDR3 is 13 residues long. CDR1 is MNHEY, CDR2 SMNVEV, per germline (reference sequence). CDR3 DNA: TGTGCCAGCAGGGATACAGGGGAAGAGACCCAGTACTTC. Protein sequence: CASRDTGEETQYF.

The V call is TRBV2, the J call TRBJ1-1; TRBD1 agrees at 10 bases. Trimming removed 9 bases from V and 7 bases from J; junction bases left unmatched: 5. CDR1 is SNHLY and CDR2 is FYNNEI in the germline V gene. The CDR3 loop spans 12 amino acids. This chain's CDR3 is CASGQGGGEAFF. DNA for the CDR3: TGTGCCAGTGGACAGGGGGGCGGTGAAGCTTTCTTT.

The chain carries TRBV19 and TRBJ1-1, with D possibly TRBD1 on 5 matching bases. The V end lost 6 bases, the J end lost 5 bases, and 10 bases lay between the germline ends. The CDR3 consists of 12 residues. Germline V gene sequence: CDR1 LNHDA, CDR2 SQIVND (reference sequence). The CDR3 DNA follows: TGTGCCAGTAGACCTACAGGTACTGAAGCTTTCTTT. This codes for CASRPTGTEAFF.

The chain carries TRBV2 and TRBJ2-1; 9 bases match TRBD2. The length of the CDR3 is 16 residues. V was pared by 4 bases and J by 4 bases, with 8 bases of the junction left unmatched. Germline values: CDR1 SNHLY, CDR2 FYNNEI. CDR3 sequence (DNA): TGTGCCAGCAGTGCGGATAGCGGGGGACCGTACAATGAGCAGTTCTTC. Protein: CASSADSGGPYNEQFF. Full variable domain (outside the CDR3, taken from reference TRBV2 and TRBJ2-1): EPEVTQTPSHQVTQMGQEVILRCVPISNHLYFYWYRQILGQKVEFLVSFYNNEISEKSEIFDDQFSVERPDGSNFTLKIRSTKLEDSAMYFCASSADSGGPYNEQFFGPGTRLTVL.

V gene TRBV5-1 combines with J gene TRBJ2-1; TRBD2 aligns across 10 bases. This CDR3 comprises 15 residues. V gave up 4 bases and J gave up 8 bases; unmatched junction bases: 9. The germline CDR1 and CDR2 sequences are SGHRS and YFSETQ. This CDR3 is CASSLGSGGAHEQFF. Written as DNA, the CDR3 is TGCGCCAGCAGCCTGGGGAGCGGGGGGGCCCATGAGCAGTTCTTC.

The V gene is TRBV6-5, the J gene TRBJ2-2; D remains ambiguous. CDR1 is MNHEY, CDR2 SVGAGI, per germline. This CDR3 comprises 14 residues. Trimming took off 6 bases at V and 6 bases at J, with 14 bases between the two ends. The CDR3 coding sequence is TGTGCCAGCAGCGGTCAGGTGGGCGCCGGGGAGCTGTTTTTT. Its translation: CASSGQVGAGELFF.

The CDR3 sequence is CASSLAAGISYEQYF. The DNA of the CDR3 is TGCGCCAGCAGCTTGGCTGCAGGGATCTCCTACGAGCAGTACTTC. V gene TRBV5-1 combines with J gene TRBJ2-7; weak D call: TRBD1 (5 bases). Germline loops: CDR1 SGHRS, CDR2 YFSETQ. Trimming took off 0 bases at V and 0 bases at J, with 10 bases between the two ends. This CDR3 is 15 amino acids long.

V gene TRBV5-4 combines with J gene TRBJ1-2, with D possibly TRBD1 on 5 matching bases. V was trimmed by 6 bases and J by 2 bases, leaving 17 bases between them. The CDR3 extends over 15 amino acids. Germline V gives CDR1 SGHNT, CDR2 YYREEE (reference sequence). The CDR3 nucleotides are TGTGCCAGCAACCCCGGGGGGACTGAGAACTATGGCTACACCTTC. Amino acids: CASNPGGTENYGYTF.

The chain recombines TRBV6-4 with TRBJ1-3, with 7 nucleotides matching TRBD1. After removal of 4 bases from V and 2 bases from J, the junction contained 8 bases not matched to a gene. In germline, CDR1 is MRHNA, CDR2 SNTAGT. The CDR3 runs to 16 residues. The CDR3 loop reads CASSGRGRFTGNTIYF. DNA for the CDR3: TGTGCCAGCAGTGGAAGGGGGCGGTTTACTGGAAACACCATATATTTT.

This clone has a handful of counts. Other DNA variants within this sample encode the same CDR3. This chain links TRBV4-3 with TRBJ2-2, with 8 bases matching TRBD1. The J segment lost 0 bases and the V segment lost 4 bases, leaving 10 bases of the junction unmatched. Germline loops: CDR1 LGHNA, CDR2 YSLEER. This CDR3 region has 18 residues. CDR3 DNA: TGCGCCAGCAGCCTTACGTCCCAGGGGGCTACGAACACCGGGGAGCTGTTTTTT. Protein: CASSLTSQGATNTGELFF.